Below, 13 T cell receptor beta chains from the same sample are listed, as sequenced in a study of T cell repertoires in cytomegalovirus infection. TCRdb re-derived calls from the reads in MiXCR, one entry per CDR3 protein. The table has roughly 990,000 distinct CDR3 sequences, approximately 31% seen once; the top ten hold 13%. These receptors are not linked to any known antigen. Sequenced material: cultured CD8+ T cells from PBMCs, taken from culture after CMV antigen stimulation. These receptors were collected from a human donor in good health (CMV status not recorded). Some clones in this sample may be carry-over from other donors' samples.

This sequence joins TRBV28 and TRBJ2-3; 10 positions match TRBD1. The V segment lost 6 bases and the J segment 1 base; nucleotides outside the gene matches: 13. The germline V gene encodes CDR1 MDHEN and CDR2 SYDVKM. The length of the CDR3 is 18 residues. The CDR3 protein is CASRPAGQGLPGTDTQYF. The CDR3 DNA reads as TGTGCCAGCAGACCCGCGGGACAGGGGTTGCCTGGCACAGATACGCAGTATTTT.

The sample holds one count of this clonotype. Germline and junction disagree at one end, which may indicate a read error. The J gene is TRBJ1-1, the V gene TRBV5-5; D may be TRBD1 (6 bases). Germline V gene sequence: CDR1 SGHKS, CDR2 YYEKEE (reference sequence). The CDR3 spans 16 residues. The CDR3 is CARSSLMRQENTEAFF. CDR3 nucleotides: TGTGCCAGAAGCTCCCTAATGAGACAGGAGAACACTGAAGCTTTCTTT.

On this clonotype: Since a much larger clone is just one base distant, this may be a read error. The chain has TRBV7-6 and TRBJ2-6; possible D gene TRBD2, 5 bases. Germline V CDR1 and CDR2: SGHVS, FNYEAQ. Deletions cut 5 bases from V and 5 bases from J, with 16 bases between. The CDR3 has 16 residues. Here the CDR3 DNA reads TGTGCCAGCAGCAACGGGGAACTGTCTAGGGCCAACGTCCTGACTTTC. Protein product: CASSNGELSRANVLTF.

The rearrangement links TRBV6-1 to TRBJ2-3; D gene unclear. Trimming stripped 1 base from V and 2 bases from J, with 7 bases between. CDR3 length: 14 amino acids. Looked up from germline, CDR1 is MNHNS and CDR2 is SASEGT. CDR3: CASSEGRITDTQYF. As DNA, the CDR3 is TGTGCCAGCAGTGAAGGCAGGATCACAGATACGCAGTATTTT.

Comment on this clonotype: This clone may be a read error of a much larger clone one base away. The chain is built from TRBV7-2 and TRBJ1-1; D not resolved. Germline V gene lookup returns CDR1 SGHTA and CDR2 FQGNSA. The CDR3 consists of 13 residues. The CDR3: CASNLPGRPEAFF. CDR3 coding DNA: TGTGCCAGCAACTTACCAGGCCGGCCTGAAGCTTTCTTT.

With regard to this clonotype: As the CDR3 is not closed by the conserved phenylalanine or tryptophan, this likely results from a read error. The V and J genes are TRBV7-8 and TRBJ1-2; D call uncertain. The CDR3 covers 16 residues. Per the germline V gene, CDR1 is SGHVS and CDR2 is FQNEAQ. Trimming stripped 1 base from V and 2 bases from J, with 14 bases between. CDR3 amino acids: CASSLVSKLYNYGYTL. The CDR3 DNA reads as TGTGCCAGCAGCTTAGTGTCCAAGCTGTACAACTATGGCTACACCCTC.

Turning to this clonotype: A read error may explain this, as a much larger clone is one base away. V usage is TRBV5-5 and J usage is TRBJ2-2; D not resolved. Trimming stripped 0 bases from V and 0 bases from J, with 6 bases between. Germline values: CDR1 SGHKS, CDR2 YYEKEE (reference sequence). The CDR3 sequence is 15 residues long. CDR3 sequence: CASSLDGSNTGELFF. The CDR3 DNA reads TGTGCCAGCAGCTTGGACGGTTCGAACACCGGGGAGCTGTTTTTT.

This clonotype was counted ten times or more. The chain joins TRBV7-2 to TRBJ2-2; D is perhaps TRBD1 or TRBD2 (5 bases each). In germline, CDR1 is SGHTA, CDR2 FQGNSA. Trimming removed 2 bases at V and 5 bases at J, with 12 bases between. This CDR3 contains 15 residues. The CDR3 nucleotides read TGTGCCAGCAGCTTAAGCCACTGGGGGACCGGGGAGCTGTTTTTT. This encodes CASSLSHWGTGELFF.

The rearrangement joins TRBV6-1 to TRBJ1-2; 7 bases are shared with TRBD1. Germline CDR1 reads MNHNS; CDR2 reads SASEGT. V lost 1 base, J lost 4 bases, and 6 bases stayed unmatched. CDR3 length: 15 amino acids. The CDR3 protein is CASSEVRGQSYGYTF. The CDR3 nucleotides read TGTGCCAGCAGTGAAGTTAGGGGACAGTCCTATGGCTACACCTTC.

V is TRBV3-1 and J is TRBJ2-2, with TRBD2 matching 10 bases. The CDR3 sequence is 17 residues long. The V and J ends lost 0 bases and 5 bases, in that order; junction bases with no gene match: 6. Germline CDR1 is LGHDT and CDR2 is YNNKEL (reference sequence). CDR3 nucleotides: TGTGCCAGCAGCCAAGATCAGCTAGCGGGGGTGACCGGGGAGCTGTTTTTT. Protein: CASSQDQLAGVTGELFF.

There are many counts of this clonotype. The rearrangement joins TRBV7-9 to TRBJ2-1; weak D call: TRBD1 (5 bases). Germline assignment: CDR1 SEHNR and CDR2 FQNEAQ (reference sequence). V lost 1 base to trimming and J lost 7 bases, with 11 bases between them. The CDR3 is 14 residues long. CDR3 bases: TGTGCCAGCAGCTTAGGGGGCCCAAGAAATGAGCAGTTCTTC. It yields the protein CASSLGGPRNEQFF.

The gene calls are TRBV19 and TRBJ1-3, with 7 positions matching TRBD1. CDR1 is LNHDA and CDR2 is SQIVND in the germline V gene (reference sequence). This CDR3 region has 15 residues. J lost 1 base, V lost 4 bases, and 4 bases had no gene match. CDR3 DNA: TGTGCCAGTAGTACCGGACAGGCGTCTGGAAACACCATATATTTT. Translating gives CASSTGQASGNTIYF.

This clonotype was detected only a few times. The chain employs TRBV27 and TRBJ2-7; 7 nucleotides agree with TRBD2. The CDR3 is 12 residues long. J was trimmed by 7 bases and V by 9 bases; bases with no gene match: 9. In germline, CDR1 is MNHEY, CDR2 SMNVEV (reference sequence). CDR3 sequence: CASAAGVGEQYF. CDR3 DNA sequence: TGTGCCAGTGCTGCGGGGGTGGGTGAGCAGTACTTC.